The 8 T cell receptor beta chains below come from one sample, sequenced in a study of cytomegalovirus exposure and HLA in healthy donors. 13 Jbeta primers and 60 Vbeta primers were used for the PCR. Sequencing was performed with immunoSEQ multiplex PCR; in TCRdb, only in-frame clones are kept and a portion is missing. The data show roughly 120,000 clones, 73% seen once. The sequencing sample was made of PBMCs. Receptors originate from a man in his sixties in good health and CMV-seropositive.

A word on this clone: At one boundary the junction diverges from the germline segment, which might be a read error. The rearrangement links TRBV2 to TRBJ2-1; 7 bases line up with TRBD1. The CDR3 has 13 amino acids. Germline V gene sequence: CDR1 SNHLY, CDR2 FYNNEI. The CDR3 sequence is CASSDDRAYLRIF. CDR3 in DNA: TGTGCCAGCAGTGATGACAGGGCGTATTTACGGATCTTC.

The chain carries TRBV28 and TRBJ2-3; 7 nucleotides match TRBD1. CDR1 is MDHEN, CDR2 SYDVKM, per germline. V lost 7 bases to trimming and J lost 2 bases; unmatched junction nucleotides: 6. The CDR3 runs to 14 residues. CDR3 nucleotides: TGTGCCAGCACCCGGGACAGCGCCACAGATACGCAGTATTTT. It is translated as CASTRDSATDTQYF.

This clone was observed a few times. CDR3 DNA: TGTGCCAGTAATCAGGTGGGAGGGGAAGAGACCCAGTACTTC. Its protein product is CASNQVGGEETQYF. The chain employs TRBV19 and TRBJ2-5, with TRBD2 matching over 7 bases. The V gene's germline CDR1 is LNHDA and CDR2 SQIVND (reference sequence). Unmatched junction bases numbered 8, after V lost 7 bases and J lost 3 bases. CDR3 length: 14 amino acids.

This clone was picked up a small number of times. The chain links TRBV4-2 to TRBJ2-5; maybe TRBD1 (5 bases). The germline V gene encodes CDR1 LGHNA and CDR2 YNFKEQ. The ends were cut back, 1 base at V and 7 bases at J, with 16 bases in the middle. The CDR3 is made up of 15 amino acids. The DNA of the CDR3 is TGTGCCAGCAGCCAAGCGCTGGGGCGTCCTGGGACCCAGTACTTC. Its translation is CASSQALGRPGTQYF.

This clone occurred a few times. V is TRBV4-1 and J is TRBJ2-7; 8 bases match TRBD1. Trimming at V came to 4 bases and at J to 3 bases, leaving 5 bases not matched to a gene. CDR1 MGHRA and CDR2 YSYEKL come from the germline V gene. This CDR3 has 14 residues. Here the CDR3 reads CASSRRDRSYEQYF. The CDR3 bases are TGCGCCAGCAGCCGCCGGGACAGGAGCTACGAGCAGTACTTC.

The rearrangement uses TRBV9 and TRBJ1-3; maybe TRBD1 (5 bases). Germline CDR1 SGDLS, CDR2 YYNGEE. V lost 4 bases, J lost 0 bases, and 11 bases lay in between. This CDR3 has 15 amino acids. CDR3: CASSFRTGSGNTIYF. The CDR3 DNA sequence: TGTGCCAGCAGCTTCAGAACAGGCTCTGGAAACACCATATATTTT.

This sequence joins TRBV30 and TRBJ2-7; perhaps TRBD1 as D (6 bases). The CDR3 spans 13 residues. The V and J ends lost 2 bases and 4 bases respectively, with 12 bases between them. CDR1 and CDR2 from the germline V gene are GTSNPN and SVGIG (reference sequence). CDR3 DNA sequence: TGTGCCTGGAGTCTTGGACAGAATTACGAGCAGTACTTC. It specifies CAWSLGQNYEQYF.

The chain uses TRBV5-1 and TRBJ1-2, with D possibly matching TRBD1 (6 bases). From germline, CDR1 is SGHRS and CDR2 YFSETQ. V lost 4 bases to trimming and J lost 5 bases, with 12 bases between them. The CDR3 runs to 13 residues. The CDR3 region is CASSTGTPYGYTF. CDR3 nucleotides: TGCGCCAGCAGCACCGGGACACCTTATGGCTACACCTTC.